The source of this T cell receptor beta chain is a study of control samples from healthy donors and cancer patients. CDR1 and CDR2 from the germline V gene are LNHNV and YYDKDF (reference sequence). The CDR3 is 13 residues long. V trimming: 1 base; J trimming: 16 bases; junction bases outside the gene matches: 5. Produced via immunoSEQ multiplex PCR; TCRdb's table is partial and in-frame only. The table lists 120,000 or so clones, approximately 90% of them singletons. This clonotype originated in a woman aged 18-29 years in good health. The sequencing sample was made of blood. This sequence joins TRBV15 and TRBJ2-1; 12 positions match TRBD2. The CDR3 here is CATSRVPSGGAFF. The CDR3 DNA sequence: TGTGCCACCAGCAGAGTCCCTAGCGGGGGGGCTTTCTTC.